This TCR beta chain came from a study of T-cell reconstitution after alpha-beta-depleted transplantation in children. CDR3 length: 14 residues. The V gene's germline CDR1 is SEHNR and CDR2 FQNEAQ (reference sequence). Trimming cost V 3 bases and J 3 bases, with 12 bases left between them. The TCRbeta library incorporated unique molecular identifiers. TCRdb passed the PCR reads through MiXCR, listing each CDR3 protein once. The data contain 250,000 to 400,000 distinct CDR3 sequences, around 25% of them singletons. The chain joins TRBV7-9 to TRBJ2-7; D might be TRBD1 (6 bases). The specimen comprised PBMCs, mostly from graft donor cells, sampled 180 days after TCRalphabeta/CD19-depleted stem cell transplant. This TCR derives from a male patient younger than 18 who had a stem cell transplant for acute lymphoblastic leukemia, so the T cells may come from the graft donor. The chain's CDR3 is CASSLGTSYYEQYF. As DNA, the CDR3 is TGTGCCAGCAGCTTGGGGACATCTTACTACGAGCAGTACTTC.